The rows below give T cell receptor beta chains drawn from one sample of a study of glioma-infiltrating T cells. TCRdb re-called the multiplex PCR reads through MiXCR, storing one row per CDR3 protein. The sample includes about 140,000 distinct CDR3 sequences, around 40% of them seen just once. The material sequenced was glioma tissue, nonneoplastic brain tissue, or PBMCs (not recorded which). Source of these receptors: a human donor with low-grade glioma or glioblastoma, undergoing nonglioma brain surgery, or in good health (not recorded which). CDR3s include the opening cysteine and the closing phenylalanine or tryptophan. D genes are given only for firm matches. Expanded clones get a size class; other rows say once, few or many, or leave the size out.

size,D,V,J,DNA,CDR3
few,.,TRBV7-2,TRBJ2-5,TGTGCCCGCAGCTCGACACTAGCCAGGGAGACCCAGTACTTC,CARSSTLARETQYF
.,.,TRBV7-2,TRBJ1-1,TGTGCCAGCAGCTTAATGGGCCGGACCCAAAACACTGAAGCTTTCTTT,CASSLMGRTQNTEAFF
many,TRBD2,TRBV27,TRBJ2-5,TGTGCCAGCAGTCCCCGACTAGCGGGAGCAGAGACCCAGTACTTC,CASSPRLAGAETQYF
few,.,TRBV6-1,TRBJ1-1,TGTGCCAGCAGTGAGTTCGGGGAGGCTGAAGCTTTCTTT,CASSEFGEAEAFF
few,.,TRBV2,TRBJ2-3,TGTGCCAGCAACTCTGAGAGCACAGATACGCAGTATTTT,CASNSESTDTQYF
.,.,TRBV20-1,TRBJ2-5,TGCAGTGCTAGATTTCGAGAGACCCAGTACTTC,CSARFRETQYF
.,.,TRBV20-1,TRBJ2-7,TGCAGTGGGCGGGACAGATTTATCGAGCAGTGCTTC,CSGRDRFIEQCF
.,TRBD1,TRBV7-9,TRBJ1-5,TGTGCCAGCAGCTTGGACAGGGCTGGCAATCAGCCCCAGCATTTT,CASSLDRAGNQPQHF
few,TRBD1,TRBV20-1,TRBJ2-1,TGCAGTGCTAGAGGCAGGGGGTACGAGCAGTTCTTC,CSARGRGYEQFF
many,.,TRBV6-2/TRBV6-3,TRBJ2-1,TGTGCCAGCAGTTACCCCCCCTACAATGAGCAGTTCTTC,CASSYPPYNEQFF
many,.,TRBV15,TRBJ1-1,TGTGCCACCAGCAGACAGGAGGACACTGAAGCTTTCTTT,CATSRQEDTEAFF